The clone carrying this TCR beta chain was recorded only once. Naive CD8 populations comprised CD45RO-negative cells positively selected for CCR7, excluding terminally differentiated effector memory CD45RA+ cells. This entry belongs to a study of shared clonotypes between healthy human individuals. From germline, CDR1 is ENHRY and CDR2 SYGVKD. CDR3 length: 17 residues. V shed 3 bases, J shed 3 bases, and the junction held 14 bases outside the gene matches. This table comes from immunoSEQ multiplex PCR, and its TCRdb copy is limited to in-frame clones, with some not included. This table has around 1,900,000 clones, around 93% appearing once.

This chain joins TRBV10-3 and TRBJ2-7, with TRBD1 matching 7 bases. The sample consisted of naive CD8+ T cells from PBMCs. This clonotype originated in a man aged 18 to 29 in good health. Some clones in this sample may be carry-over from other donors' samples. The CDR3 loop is CAISERGRQGSLYEQYF. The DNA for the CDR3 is TGTGCCATCAGTGAAAGGGGCCGACAGGGCTCCCTCTACGAGCAGTACTTC.